This T cell receptor (beta chain) was profiled in a study of CD8+ T cells in alopecia areata. Study-level points and caveats: Patients showed less clear TCR sequence sharing than mice, possibly partly because of HLA diversity.

CDR3 length: 16 residues. V was cut by 3 bases and J by 3 bases, with 18 bases left in between. Germline V gives CDR1 MGHRA, CDR2 YSYEKL. Of note for this clone: Antigen: not known.

As to treatment: oral pan-JAK inhibitor, 5-10 mg twice daily. Peripheral blood samples and lesional scalp punch biopsies were obtained from alopecia areata patients. In each case, RNA was isolated and then reverse transcribed into cDNA as the sequencing template. Sequenced by immunoSEQ multiplex PCR; TCRdb stores in-frame clones only, minus some. The sample gives more than 200,000 clones, about 40% of which show up once; roughly 2.6% is in the top ten. The chain carries TRBV4-1 and TRBJ2-7, with a possible D match to TRBD1 (6 bases). Sequenced here: CD4+ T cells sorted from blood, sampled at approximately week 36, from a patient treated with tofacitinib. The receptor was isolated from a human donor with alopecia areata. The CDR3 DNA is TGCGCCAGCAGCCAGCTTTTCAGGGGTGCAATCTACGAGCAGTACTTC. Translated: CASSQLFRGAIYEQYF.